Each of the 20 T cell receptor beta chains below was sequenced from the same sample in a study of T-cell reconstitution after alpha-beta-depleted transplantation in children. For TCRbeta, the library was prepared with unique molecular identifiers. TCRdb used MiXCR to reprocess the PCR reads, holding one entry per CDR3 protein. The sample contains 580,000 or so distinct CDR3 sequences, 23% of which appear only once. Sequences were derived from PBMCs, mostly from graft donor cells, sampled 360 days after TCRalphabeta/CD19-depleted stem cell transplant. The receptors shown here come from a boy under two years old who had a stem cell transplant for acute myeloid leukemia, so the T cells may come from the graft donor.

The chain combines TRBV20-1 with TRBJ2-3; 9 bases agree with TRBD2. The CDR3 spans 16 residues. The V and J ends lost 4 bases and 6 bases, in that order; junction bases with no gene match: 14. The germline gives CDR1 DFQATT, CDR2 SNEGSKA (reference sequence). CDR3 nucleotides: TGCAGTGCTACCACTCCGGGACTAGCATTCACCGATACGCAGTATTTT. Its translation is CSATTPGLAFTDTQYF.

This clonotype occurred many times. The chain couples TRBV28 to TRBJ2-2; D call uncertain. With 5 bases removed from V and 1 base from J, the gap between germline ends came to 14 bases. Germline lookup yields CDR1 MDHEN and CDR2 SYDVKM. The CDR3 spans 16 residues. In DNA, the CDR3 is TGTGCCAGCAGTGACGTGGTGCTGCAGAACACCGGGGAGCTGTTTTTT. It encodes CASSDVVLQNTGELFF.

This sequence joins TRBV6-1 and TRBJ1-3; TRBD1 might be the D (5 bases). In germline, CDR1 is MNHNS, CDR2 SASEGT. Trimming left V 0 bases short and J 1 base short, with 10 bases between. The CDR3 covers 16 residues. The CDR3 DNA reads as TGTGCCAGCAGTGAAGCAGCCTCAGGGTCTGGAAACACCATATATTTT. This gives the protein CASSEAASGSGNTIYF.

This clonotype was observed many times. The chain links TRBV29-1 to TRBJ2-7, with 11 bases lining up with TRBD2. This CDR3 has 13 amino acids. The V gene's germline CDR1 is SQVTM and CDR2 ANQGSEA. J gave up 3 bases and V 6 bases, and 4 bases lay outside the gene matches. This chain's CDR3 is CSVDTSGGYEQYF. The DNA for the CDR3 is TGCAGCGTGGACACTAGCGGGGGCTACGAGCAGTACTTC.

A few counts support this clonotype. CDR3 loop: CATSDSSPGQGPYNEQFF. CDR3 coding DNA: TGTGCCACCAGTGATTCTTCTCCGGGACAGGGCCCCTACAATGAGCAGTTCTTC. The chain has TRBV24-1 and TRBJ2-1; TRBD1 matches 9 bases. The length of the CDR3 is 18 residues. Trimming cost V 2 bases and J 2 bases; bases outside gene matches: 9. CDR1 is KGHDR and CDR2 is SFDVKD in the germline V gene.

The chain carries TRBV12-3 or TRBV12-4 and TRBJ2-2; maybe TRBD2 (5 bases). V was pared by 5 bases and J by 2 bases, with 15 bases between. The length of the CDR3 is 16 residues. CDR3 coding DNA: TGTGCCAGCAGTCTCGGGAAGTGGGTCAACACCGGGGAGCTGTTTTTT. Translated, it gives CASSLGKWVNTGELFF.

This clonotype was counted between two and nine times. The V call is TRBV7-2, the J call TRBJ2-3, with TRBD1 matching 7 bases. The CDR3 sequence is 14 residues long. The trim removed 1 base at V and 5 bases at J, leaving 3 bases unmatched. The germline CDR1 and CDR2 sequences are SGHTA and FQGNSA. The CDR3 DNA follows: TGTGCCAGCAGCTTAGGGGGACAGATAGATACGCAGTATTTT. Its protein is CASSLGGQIDTQYF.

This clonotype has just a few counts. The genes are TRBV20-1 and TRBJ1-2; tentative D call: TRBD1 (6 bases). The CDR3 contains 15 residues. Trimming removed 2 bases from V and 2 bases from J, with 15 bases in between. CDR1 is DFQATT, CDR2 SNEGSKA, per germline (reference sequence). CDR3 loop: CSARPPGQPNYGYTF. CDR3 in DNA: TGCAGTGCTAGACCCCCAGGACAGCCAAACTATGGCTACACCTTC.

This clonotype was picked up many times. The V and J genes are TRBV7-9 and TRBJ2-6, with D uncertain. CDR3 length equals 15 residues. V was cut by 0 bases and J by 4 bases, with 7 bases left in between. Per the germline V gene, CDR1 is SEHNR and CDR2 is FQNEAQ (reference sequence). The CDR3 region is CASSLAGVGANVLTF. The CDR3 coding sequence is TGTGCCAGCAGCTTAGCTGGGGTCGGGGCCAACGTCCTGACTTTC.

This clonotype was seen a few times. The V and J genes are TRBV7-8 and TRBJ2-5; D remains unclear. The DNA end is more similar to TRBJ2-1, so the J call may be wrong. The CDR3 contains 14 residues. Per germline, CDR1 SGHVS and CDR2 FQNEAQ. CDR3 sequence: CASSLESRQETQFF. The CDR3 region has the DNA TGTGCCAGCAGCTTAGAATCCAGGCAAGAGACCCAGTTCTTC.

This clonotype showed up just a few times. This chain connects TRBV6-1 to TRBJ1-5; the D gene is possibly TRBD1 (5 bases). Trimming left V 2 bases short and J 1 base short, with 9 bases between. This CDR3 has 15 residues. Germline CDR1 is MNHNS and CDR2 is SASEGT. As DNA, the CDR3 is TGTGCCAGCAGTGAAATCGAGGGGAGCAATCAGCCCCAGCATTTT. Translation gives CASSEIEGSNQPQHF.

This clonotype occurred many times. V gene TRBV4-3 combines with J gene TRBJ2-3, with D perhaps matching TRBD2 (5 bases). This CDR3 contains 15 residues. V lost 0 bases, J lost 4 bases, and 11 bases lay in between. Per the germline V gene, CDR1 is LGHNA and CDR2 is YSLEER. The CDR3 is CASSQDGETADTQYF. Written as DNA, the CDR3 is TGCGCCAGCAGCCAAGATGGGGAGACGGCAGATACGCAGTATTTT.

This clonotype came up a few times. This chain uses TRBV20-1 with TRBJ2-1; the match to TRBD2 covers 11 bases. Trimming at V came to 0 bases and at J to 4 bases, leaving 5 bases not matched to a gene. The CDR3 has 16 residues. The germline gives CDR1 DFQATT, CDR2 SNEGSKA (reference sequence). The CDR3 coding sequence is TGCAGTGCTAGAGATACTAGCGGGGGTCGATACAATGAGCAGTTCTTC. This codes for CSARDTSGGRYNEQFF.

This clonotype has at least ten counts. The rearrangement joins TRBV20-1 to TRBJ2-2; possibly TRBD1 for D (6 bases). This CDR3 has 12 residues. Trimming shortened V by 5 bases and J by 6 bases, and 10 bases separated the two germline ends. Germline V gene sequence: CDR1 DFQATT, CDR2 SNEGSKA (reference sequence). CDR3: CSAEHRAGELFF. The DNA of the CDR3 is TGCAGTGCTGAACACAGGGCCGGGGAGCTGTTTTTT.

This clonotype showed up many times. CDR3 amino acids: CSARDEATSGLYNEQFF. In nucleotides, the CDR3 is TGCAGTGCTAGAGATGAGGCCACTAGCGGTCTATACAATGAGCAGTTCTTC. The chain joins TRBV20-1 to TRBJ2-1; 8 bases line up with TRBD2. The V and J ends lost 0 bases and 4 bases, in that order; junction bases with no gene match: 11. This CDR3 comprises 17 residues. Germline CDR1 DFQATT, CDR2 SNEGSKA (reference sequence).

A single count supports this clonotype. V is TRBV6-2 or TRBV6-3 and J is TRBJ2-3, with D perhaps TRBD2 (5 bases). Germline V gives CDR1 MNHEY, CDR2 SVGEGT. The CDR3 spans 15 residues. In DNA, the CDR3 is TGTGCAAGCGCCCGGGATTACTTCGTCGCAGATACGCAGTATTTT. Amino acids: CASARDYFVADTQYF.

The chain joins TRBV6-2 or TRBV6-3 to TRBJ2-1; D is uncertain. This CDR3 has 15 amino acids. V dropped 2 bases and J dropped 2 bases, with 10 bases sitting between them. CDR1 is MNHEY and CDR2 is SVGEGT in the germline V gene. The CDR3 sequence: CASSYPRPTYNEQFF. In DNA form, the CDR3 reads TGTGCCAGCAGTTACCCCAGGCCGACCTACAATGAGCAGTTCTTC.

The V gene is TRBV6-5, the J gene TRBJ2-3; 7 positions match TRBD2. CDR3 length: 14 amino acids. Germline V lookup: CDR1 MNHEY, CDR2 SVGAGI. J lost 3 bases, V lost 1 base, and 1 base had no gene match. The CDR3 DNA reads TGTGCCAGCAGTTACTACGGGAGGACAGATACGCAGTATTTT. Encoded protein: CASSYYGRTDTQYF.

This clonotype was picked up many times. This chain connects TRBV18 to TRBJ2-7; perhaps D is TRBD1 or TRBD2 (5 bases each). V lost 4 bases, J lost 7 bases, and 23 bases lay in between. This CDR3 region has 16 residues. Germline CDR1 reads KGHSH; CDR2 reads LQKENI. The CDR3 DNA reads TGTGCCAGCTCACAATTCTCCGGGACCCAGGCAGGTGAGCAGTACGTC. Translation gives CASSQFSGTQAGEQYV.

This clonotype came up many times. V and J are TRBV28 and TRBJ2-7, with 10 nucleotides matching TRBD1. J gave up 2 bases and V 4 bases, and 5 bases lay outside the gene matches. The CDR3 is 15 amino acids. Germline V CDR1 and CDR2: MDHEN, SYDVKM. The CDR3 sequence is CASSSPGTGAYEQYV. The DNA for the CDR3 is TGTGCCAGCAGTTCCCCCGGGACAGGGGCCTACGAGCAGTACGTC.